This T cell receptor (beta chain) came from a study of control samples from healthy donors and cancer patients. Germline V gene data show CDR1 as MGHDK and CDR2 as SYGVNS. V was trimmed by 3 bases and J by 2 bases, leaving 10 bases between them. This CDR3 contains 14 residues. Measured with immunoSEQ multiplex PCR; TCRdb has only the in-frame clones, and not every one. There are 100,000 to 150,000 clones in the sample; 87% occur only once, and around 9% lies in the top ten. The rearrangement joins TRBV25-1 to TRBJ1-2; D perhaps matches TRBD1 (5 bases). The specimen sequenced was blood. The receptor was derived from a man in his forties in good health. The CDR3 sequence: CASSERRGNYGYTF. In nucleotides, the CDR3 is TGTGCCAGCAGTGAGCGACGGGGGAACTATGGCTACACCTTC.